This entry concerns a single T cell receptor (beta chain). This clone was recorded a few times. Its recognized antigen is unknown. Per-nucleotide qualities are absent, and no much larger clonotype sits a single base away. The time point tag for this specimen amounts to: baseline before first vaccination. Vaccinee samples came from UK trials COV001 and COV002, including a single-blind randomized controlled phase 2/3 trial of AZD1222 (ChAdOx1 nCoV-19) in healthy adults. Trial participant PBMC samples were collected at day 0 and day 28 after the second dose for TCRbeta chain sequencing. The trim is 6 bases for V and 10 bases for J, with a gap of 13 bases between the germline ends. Via the germline V gene (reference sequence), CDR1 is LGHDT and CDR2 YNNKEL. The CDR3 has 12 amino acids, counting the end cysteine and phenylalanine. This entry keeps only the CDR3 DNA: 36 bases, framed from base 1. The CDR3 regions of human TCRbeta chains were analyzed by immunosequencing. As for the original processing: TCRs in the repertoires were matched against a reference library of SARS-CoV-2-specific TCRs that had been generated with the MIRA antigen-specificity platform. Breadth was defined as the fraction of unique TCRs that were SARS-CoV-2-associated. Depth was defined as the fraction of total T cells that were SARS-CoV-2-associated. Using the MIRA data, every spike-specific TCR was mapped to the spike region that the TCR reacted to and assigned to either a CD4 or a CD8 class. Log10-transformed breadth and depth values were compared by one-way ANOVA with Sidak's multiple comparisons tests. TCRdb stores this immuneACCESS table with in-frame sequences only. Part of the clones is absent; in the studies checked, under half of the shortfall reflects unresolved V genes, and no reason is known for the rest. The DNA was the basis for D and trimming; V, J and clone size are from that table. The sample has roughly 82,000 clones on record, more than 75% of them singletons. Of the sample, 10% to 15% falls within the top ten clones.

The data are from a study of T cell responses to AZD1222 COVID-19 vaccine (dated by TCRdb to the early 2020s). In the study overall: AZD1222 recipients given second doses at about 4 weeks or at about 12 weeks were pooled, since spike-specific TCR depth and breadth were not found to differ between the two schedules. A total of around 240 trial participants underwent TCR sequencing, of whom 200 to 220 received two doses of AZD1222 and roughly 25 received two doses of the MenACWY control vaccine. Enrollment into the trials was organized by age into subgroups of 18-55, 56-69 and 70-plus years, and those subgroups contained roughly 160, 29 and 62 TCR-sequenced participants, respectively.

Summary of the overall study and its limitations: The vaccine-associated CD4 TCRs covered the entire spike protein, and the dominant responses fell in regions 160-218 and 743-854. In the small 56-69-year group, the increase in depth fell short of significance, most likely because of low power. Because no samples from the day 14 peak response were available, repertoires could be characterized only after the peak T cell response. Conclusions about previously exposed vaccinees are limited because only six or seven AZD1222 recipients were SARS-CoV-2 seropositive at baseline. Nearly half of unique spike-specific TCRs reportedly recognized epitopes outside regions mutated in the B.1.351 and B.1.1.7 variants. After two AZD1222 doses, both the breadth and the depth of spike-specific TCRs were significantly higher than at day 0 and than in MenACWY recipients. Participants were mostly white British, with more females than males. The authors suggested clonal diversity may have been underestimated.

Sequenced material: peripheral blood, taken on day 0 of AZD1222 vaccination. The sequence was obtained from an adult in good health. The chain is encoded by TRBV3-1 (or the pseudogene TRBV3-2) joined to TRBJ1-5, with TRBD1 as a weak D call on 5 bases. CDR3 region: CASRASQGPQHF. The nucleotide sequence reads as follows: TGTGCCAGCAGGGCCTCCCAGGGACCCCAGCATTTT.